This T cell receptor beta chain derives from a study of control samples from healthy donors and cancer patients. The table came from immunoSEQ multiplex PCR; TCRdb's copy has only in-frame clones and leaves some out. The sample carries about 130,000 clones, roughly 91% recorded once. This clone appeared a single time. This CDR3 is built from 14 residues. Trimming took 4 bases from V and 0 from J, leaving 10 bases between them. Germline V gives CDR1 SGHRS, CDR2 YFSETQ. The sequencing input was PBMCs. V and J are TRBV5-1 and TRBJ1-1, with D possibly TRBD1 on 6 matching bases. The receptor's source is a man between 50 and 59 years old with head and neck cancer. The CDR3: CASSETGLNTEAFF. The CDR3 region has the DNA TGCGCCAGCAGCGAGACAGGATTGAACACTGAAGCTTTCTTT.